This TCR beta chain was captured by sequencing in a study of T cell clonotyping in hematopoietic cell transplantation. This table comes from immunoSEQ multiplex PCR, and its TCRdb copy is limited to in-frame clones, with some not included. The sample has around 8,300 clones; roughly 66% are singletons. V lost 5 bases to trimming and J lost 5 bases; unmatched junction nucleotides: 9. This CDR3 region has 16 residues. Germline values: CDR1 MDHEN, CDR2 SYDVKM. This specimen was peripheral blood mononuclear cells, taken 100 days after allogeneic stem cell transplant. The V gene is TRBV28, the J gene TRBJ2-1, with TRBD2 matching 10 bases. The receptor comes from a male patient aged 55 to 70 who had an allogeneic stem cell transplant from an unrelated donor, so the T cells may come from the graft donor. Some clones in this sample may be carry-over from other donors' samples. CDR3 coding DNA: TGTGCCAGCAGTCCCAGCGGGAGGGCCGGGAACAATGAGCAGTTCTTC. Translated: CASSPSGRAGNNEQFF.